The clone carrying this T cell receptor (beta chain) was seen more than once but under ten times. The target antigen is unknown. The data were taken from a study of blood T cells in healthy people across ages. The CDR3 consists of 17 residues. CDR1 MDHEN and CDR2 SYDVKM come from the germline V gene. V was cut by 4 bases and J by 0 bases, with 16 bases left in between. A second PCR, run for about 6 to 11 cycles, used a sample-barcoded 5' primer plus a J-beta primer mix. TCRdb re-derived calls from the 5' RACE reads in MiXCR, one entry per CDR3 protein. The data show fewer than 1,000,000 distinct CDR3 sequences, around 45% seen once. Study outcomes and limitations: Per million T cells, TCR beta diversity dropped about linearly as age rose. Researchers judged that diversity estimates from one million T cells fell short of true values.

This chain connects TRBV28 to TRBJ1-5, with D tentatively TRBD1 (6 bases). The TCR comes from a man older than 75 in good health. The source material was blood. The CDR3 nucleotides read TGTGCCAGCAGTTCCCCGAGGACAGAATATAGCAATCAGCCCCAGCATTTT. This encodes CASSSPRTEYSNQPQHF.